The following is a T cell receptor (beta chain) sequence with its context. This receptor's antigen is unknown. Within one base of it there is no much larger clone, and no base qualities were kept. What the time point label conveys for this sample: baseline before first vaccination. The vaccinee samples were drawn from two UK trials, COV001 and COV002, one of which was a single-blind randomized controlled phase 2/3 trial testing AZD1222 (ChAdOx1 nCoV-19) in healthy adults. For TCRbeta chain sequencing, PBMC samples from trial participants were taken at day 0 and at day 28 after the second dose. This sample was included in a study of T cell responses to AZD1222 COVID-19 vaccine (dated by TCRdb to the early 2020s). Context from the whole study: AZD1222 recipients whose second dose came at about 4 weeks and those whose second dose came at about 12 weeks were combined into one group, since spike-specific TCR depth and breadth did not differ between the two schedules. A total of 240 or so trial participants underwent TCR sequencing, of whom about 200 had received two doses of AZD1222 and some 25 had received two doses of the MenACWY control vaccine. Trial participants were enrolled by age into 18-55, 56-69 and 70-plus year subgroups, with approximately 160, 26 and 62 TCR-sequenced participants respectively. Overall study outcomes, separate from this receptor: Participants were mostly white British, with more females than males. The authors suggested clonal diversity may have been underestimated. Conclusions about previously exposed vaccinees were limited because only six or seven AZD1222 recipients were SARS-CoV-2 seropositive at baseline. The 56-69-year group was small, and its depth increase did not reach significance, likely because of low power. Vaccine-associated CD4 TCRs spanned the whole spike protein, with dominant responses in regions 160-218 and 743-854. After two AZD1222 doses, both the breadth and the depth of spike-specific TCRs were significantly higher than at day 0 and than in MenACWY recipients. Reportedly, almost half of the unique spike-specific TCRs recognized epitopes lying outside the regions that are mutated in the B.1.351 and B.1.1.7 variants. Because no day 14 peak-response samples were available, the repertoires could be characterized only after the peak T cell response.

The CDR3 regions of human TCRbeta chains were analyzed by immunosequencing. On the authors' methods: TCRs in the repertoires were compared against a reference library of SARS-CoV-2-specific TCRs that had been generated with the MIRA antigen-specificity platform. Breadth was defined as the fraction of unique TCRs that were SARS-CoV-2-associated, and depth was defined as the fraction of total T cells that were SARS-CoV-2-associated. Using the MIRA data, each spike-specific TCR was assigned both to the spike region to which the TCR was reactive and to a CD4 or CD8 class. Log10-transformed breadth and depth values were compared by one-way ANOVA with Sidak's multiple comparisons tests. The table was pulled from immuneACCESS by TCRdb, which kept in-frame rearrangements only. Such tables lose some clones; where checked, under half of the loss comes from unresolved V genes, and the rest has no known cause. V, J and clone size derive from that table, while D and trimming were established from the DNA sequence. The sample table shows tens of thousands of clones, and 86% are seen once. The ten largest make up over 8% of the sample.

From its cysteine to its phenylalanine, the CDR3 spans 13 amino acids. The kept DNA is CDR3 alone, 39 bases in frame from the first base. At the junction V is shortened by 5 bases and J by 6 bases, with 10 bases in between. This TCR derives from an adult in good health. Material: peripheral blood, obtained on day 0 of AZD1222 vaccination. This sequence uses TRBV12-3 or TRBV12-4 and TRBJ2-2; no D gene is confidently identified. The sequenced DNA is TGTGCCAGCAGTCCAGGACCAGCCGGGGAGCTGTTTTTT. It translates as CASSPGPAGELFF.